These 26 T cell receptor beta chains were sequenced from one sample in a study of T cell responses to AZD1222 COVID-19 vaccine. Produced via immunoSEQ multiplex PCR; TCRdb's table is partial and in-frame only. This table has about 85,000 clones, roughly 88% appearing once. The sequences come from peripheral blood, collected on day 0 of MenACWY control vaccination. The receptors come from an adult in good health.

This clone was counted once. The chain employs TRBV18 and TRBJ2-7; no reliable D call. V shed 6 bases and J shed 4 bases, with 16 bases lying between them. Germline CDR1 reads KGHSH; CDR2 reads LQKENI. The CDR3 is made up of 14 amino acids. CDR3 region: CASSRSGQTYEQYF. CDR3 nucleotide sequence: TGTGCCAGCTCCAGATCTGGCCAGACTTACGAGCAGTACTTC.

The V call is TRBV5-6, the J call TRBJ2-2, with D perhaps TRBD1 (5 bases). The CDR3 extends over 15 amino acids. CDR1 SGHDT and CDR2 YYEEEE come from the germline V gene. The V end lost 2 bases, the J end lost 5 bases, and 13 bases lay between the germline ends. The CDR3 DNA follows: TGTGCCAGCAGCTTATTCCAGGGCCCGACCGGGGAGCTGTTTTTT. The encoded protein is CASSLFQGPTGELFF. The full variable domain, with the rest looked up from reference TRBV5-6 and TRBJ2-2, is DAGVTQSPTHLIKTRGQQVTLRCSPKSGHDTVSWYQQALGQGPQFIFQYYEEEERQRGNFPDRFSGHQFPNYSSELNVNALLLGDSALYLCASSLFQGPTGELFFGEGSRLTVL.

The chain recombines TRBV20-1 with TRBJ1-3; D uncertain. The V gene lost 3 bases and the J gene lost 4 bases, with 4 bases spanning the gap. This CDR3 contains 11 residues. Looked up from germline, CDR1 is DFQATT and CDR2 is SNEGSKA (reference sequence). The CDR3 nucleotides are TGCAGTGCTAGGCAAGGAAACACCATATATTTT. Translating it yields CSARQGNTIYF.

The chain is built from TRBV19 and TRBJ1-2; D perhaps matches TRBD1 (6 bases). This CDR3 region has 13 residues. Germline loops: CDR1 LNHDA, CDR2 SQIVND (reference sequence). Between the trimmed V and J ends, which lost 5 bases and 2 bases, there was a span of 9 bases. Written as DNA, the CDR3 is TGTGCCAGTAGTGGACAGTCGAACTATGGCTACACCTTC. It codes for CASSGQSNYGYTF.

The rearrangement uses TRBV6-6 and TRBJ1-2; D is possibly TRBD1 (5 bases). The germline CDR1 and CDR2 sequences are MNHNY and SVGAGI (reference sequence). The CDR3 length is 13 residues. V lost 6 bases to trimming and J lost 0 bases, with 8 bases between them. This CDR3 is CASRPTANYGYTF. The CDR3 bases are TGTGCCAGCAGGCCGACAGCTAACTATGGCTACACCTTC.

This chain uses TRBV5-6 with TRBJ1-2, with D maybe TRBD1 (6 bases). V was cut by 5 bases and J by 2 bases, with 10 bases left in between. This CDR3 contains 13 residues. CDR1 and CDR2 from the germline V gene are SGHDT and YYEEEE. The CDR3 nucleotides read TGTGCCAGCAGTCAAGGGGGGAACTATGGCTACACCTTC. Its protein is CASSQGGNYGYTF.

The chain carries TRBV7-9 and TRBJ2-7, with 9 bases aligning to TRBD2. The CDR3 totals 17 residues. Germline lookup yields CDR1 SEHNR and CDR2 FQNEAQ (reference sequence). With V trimmed by 1 base and J by 2 bases, 9 bases remained unmatched. The CDR3, as DNA: TGTGCCAGCAGCTTAGTGCGGGGGGGTCTTTTGACCTACGAGCAGTACTTC. It is translated as CASSLVRGGLLTYEQYF.

V usage is TRBV27 and J usage is TRBJ2-5, with 8 bases lining up with TRBD2. This CDR3 comprises 14 residues. Germline CDR1 and CDR2: MNHEY and SMNVEV (reference sequence). V lost 3 bases, J lost 4 bases, and 4 bases stayed unmatched. The CDR3 nucleotides read TGTGCCAGCAGTTTGTCGCGGGGGGCAGAGACCCAGTACTTC. It is translated as CASSLSRGAETQYF.

The chain uses TRBV5-4 and TRBJ1-6; D not resolved. Germline-derived CDR1 and CDR2 are SGHNT and YYREEE (reference sequence). V dropped 2 bases and J dropped 4 bases, with 7 bases sitting between them. There are 14 residues in the CDR3. This chain's CDR3 is CASSLEQYNSPLHF. CDR3 nucleotide sequence: TGTGCCAGCAGCTTAGAACAGTATAATTCACCCCTCCACTTT. Filled out from reference TRBV5-4 and TRBJ1-6, the complete variable domain reads ETGVTQSPTHLIKTRGQQVTLRCSSQSGHNTVSWYQQALGQGPQFIFQYYREEENGRGNFPPRFSGLQFPNYSSELNVNALELDDSALYLCASSLEQYNSPLHFGNGTRLTVT.

The chain joins TRBV7-2 to TRBJ2-1; TRBD2 is a possible D gene (5 bases). Germline-derived CDR1 and CDR2 are SGHTA and FQGNSA. The CDR3 contains 13 residues. V was trimmed by 1 base and J by 7 bases, leaving 8 bases between them. As DNA, the CDR3 is TGTGCCAGCAGCTTAGGAGCGGCAAATGAGCAGTTCTTC. It encodes CASSLGAANEQFF. The complete variable domain, with remaining parts taken from reference TRBV7-2 and TRBJ2-1, reads GAGVSQSPSNKVTEKGKDVELRCDPISGHTALYWYRQSLGQGLEFLIYFQGNSAPDKSGLPSDRFSAERTGGSVSTLTIQRTQQEDSAVYLCASSLGAANEQFFGPGTRLTVL.

The count of this clone is one. This sequence joins TRBV30 and TRBJ1-2, with D perhaps matching TRBD1 (5 bases). Trimming stripped 3 bases from V and 8 bases from J, with 22 bases between. From germline, CDR1 is GTSNPN and CDR2 SVGIG (reference sequence). The CDR3 length is 15 residues. The CDR3 is CAWRPPPTATQGYTF. The CDR3 DNA is TGTGCCTGGAGACCCCCGCCGACAGCCACACAGGGCTACACCTTC.

The V gene is TRBV6-2 or TRBV6-3, the J gene TRBJ1-5; D may be TRBD1 (6 bases). Germline V gene sequence: CDR1 MNHEY, CDR2 SVGEGT. With 2 bases removed from V and 7 bases from J, the gap between germline ends came to 12 bases. This CDR3 has 14 amino acids. CDR3 loop: CASSYMGGHQPQHF. The CDR3, as DNA: TGTGCCAGCAGTTACATGGGGGGGCACCAGCCCCAGCATTTT.

This clone was detected only once. The chain carries TRBV11-3 and TRBJ2-2; D unclear. Trimming took off 2 bases at V and 2 bases at J, with 6 bases between the two ends. Germline values: CDR1 SGHNT, CDR2 YENEEA. The CDR3 loop spans 14 amino acids. CDR3 bases: TGTGCCAGCAGCTTAAGAGGCAACACCGGGGAGCTGTTTTTT. It specifies CASSLRGNTGELFF.

The rearrangement links TRBV9 to TRBJ2-2; D remains ambiguous. Germline V gene sequence: CDR1 SGDLS, CDR2 YYNGEE. This CDR3 contains 15 residues. Deletions cut 0 bases from V and 7 bases from J, with 13 bases between. In DNA, the CDR3 is TGTGCCAGCAGCGTAGCTTTATCCGGGTACGGGGAGCTGTTTTTT. Its protein product is CASSVALSGYGELFF. The full variable domain, with the rest looked up from reference TRBV9 and TRBJ2-2, is DSGVTQTPKHLITATGQRVTLRCSPRSGDLSVYWYQQSLDQGLQFLIQYYNGEERAKGNILERFSAQQFPDLHSELNLSSLELGDSALYFCASSVALSGYGELFFGEGSRLTVL.

The CDR3 here is CAIRGQGLSTDTQYF. As DNA, the CDR3 is TGTGCCATCAGAGGCCAGGGTCTCAGCACAGATACGCAGTATTTT. This sequence joins TRBV10-3 and TRBJ2-3; the D gene is possibly TRBD1 (5 bases). V was cut by 6 bases and J by 0 bases, with 13 bases left in between. From germline, CDR1 is ENHRY and CDR2 SYGVKD. The CDR3 length is 15 residues.

V and J are TRBV6-5 and TRBJ1-2, with TRBD1 matching 7 bases. Germline values: CDR1 MNHEY, CDR2 SVGAGI. This CDR3 spans 15 amino acids. The trim removed 2 bases at V and 6 bases at J, leaving 9 bases unmatched. The CDR3 protein is CASSYTGVPLHGYTF. CDR3 bases: TGTGCCAGCAGTTACACAGGGGTTCCTCTTCATGGCTACACCTTC.

The genes are TRBV5-1 and TRBJ1-6, with TRBD1 matching over 7 bases. The CDR3 spans 14 residues. CDR1 SGHRS and CDR2 YFSETQ come from the germline V gene. V lost 2 bases and J lost 9; bases outside the gene matches: 5. This chain's CDR3 is CASSFTGAGSPLHF. The CDR3 DNA reads as TGCGCCAGCAGCTTCACAGGGGCGGGTTCACCCCTCCACTTT.

Note on this clone: Other DNA sequences in this specimen translate into the identical CDR3. This chain connects TRBV9 to TRBJ1-3; no clear D. CDR1 SGDLS and CDR2 YYNGEE come from the germline V gene. The CDR3 consists of 13 residues. V lost 0 bases and J 3 bases, leaving 4 bases between the germline ends. The CDR3 DNA sequence: TGTGCCAGCAGCGTAGGAGATGGAAACACCATATATTTT. This translates into CASSVGDGNTIYF.

The V gene is TRBV30, the J gene TRBJ1-2, with 11 bases identical to TRBD1. CDR3 length: 14 amino acids. Losses at the gene ends were 3 bases for V and 5 bases for J; bases not matched to a gene: 5. Germline assignment: CDR1 GTSNPN and CDR2 SVGIG (reference sequence). The CDR3 loop is CAWSAGTGGYGYTF. The CDR3 nucleotides read TGTGCCTGGAGCGCCGGGACAGGGGGTTATGGCTACACCTTC.

This chain links TRBV3-1 (or the pseudogene TRBV3-2) with TRBJ2-5; possibly TRBD1 or TRBD2 for D (5 bases each). The CDR3 covers 17 residues. V lost 0 bases to trimming and J lost 7 bases, with 21 bases between them. Germline V gives CDR1 LGHDT, CDR2 YNNKEL (reference sequence). CDR3 sequence reads: CASSQDWAGRDPGTQYF. The CDR3 DNA sequence: TGTGCCAGCAGCCAAGATTGGGCGGGCAGGGACCCTGGGACCCAGTACTTC.

This chain connects TRBV9 to TRBJ1-1; D uncertain. The germline CDR1 and CDR2 sequences are SGDLS and YYNGEE. The CDR3 length is 13 residues. V lost 1 base and J lost 7, with 11 bases in between. The CDR3 DNA reads as TGTGCCAGCAGCGTATCGGCAGCGAGTGAAGCTTTCTTT. Translation: CASSVSAASEAFF. Full variable domain (remainder filled in from reference TRBV9 and TRBJ1-1): DSGVTQTPKHLITATGQRVTLRCSPRSGDLSVYWYQQSLDQGLQFLIQYYNGEERAKGNILERFSAQQFPDLHSELNLSSLELGDSALYFCASSVSAASEAFFGQGTRLTVV.

V usage is TRBV6-5 and J usage is TRBJ1-2; D ambiguous. CDR1 and CDR2 from the germline V gene are MNHEY and SVGAGI. The V end lost 0 bases, the J end lost 5 bases, and 13 bases lay between the germline ends. The CDR3 contains 15 residues. CDR3 amino acids: CASSYSPAADYGYTF. CDR3 coding DNA: TGTGCCAGCAGTTACTCACCGGCAGCTGATTATGGCTACACCTTC.

In this sample, this clone turned up a few times. The chain has TRBV11-3 and TRBJ2-3; 7 bases align to TRBD1. The CDR3 loop spans 16 amino acids. Germline V gene lookup returns CDR1 SGHNT and CDR2 YENEEA. The trim removed 5 bases at V and 9 bases at J, leaving 17 bases unmatched. In DNA form, the CDR3 reads TGTGCCAGCAGCGAACTGACAGGGACCTTACCGCAGACGCAGTATTTT. Its translation: CASSELTGTLPQTQYF.

The V call is TRBV7-8, the J call TRBJ1-4; 9 bases fit TRBD1. Unmatched junction bases numbered 10, after V lost 1 base and J lost 4 bases. This CDR3 has 18 amino acids. Germline assignment: CDR1 SGHVS and CDR2 FQNEAQ. This chain's CDR3 is CASSLGTPGQGYNEKLFF. DNA for the CDR3: TGTGCCAGCAGCTTAGGGACCCCGGGACAGGGATATAATGAAAAACTGTTTTTT.

J is TRBJ2-7 and V is TRBV30; the match to TRBD2 covers 8 bases. The CDR3 totals 15 residues. Trimming at V came to 0 bases and at J to 2 bases, leaving 6 bases not matched to a gene. CDR1 GTSNPN and CDR2 SVGIG come from the germline V gene (reference sequence). CDR3 in amino acids: CAWSVSSGGPYEQYF. The CDR3 bases are TGTGCCTGGAGTGTATCCTCGGGGGGGCCCTACGAGCAGTACTTC.

J is TRBJ2-2 and V is TRBV5-1, with 10 bases fitting TRBD1. Germline CDR1 and CDR2: SGHRS and YFSETQ. V lost 3 bases and J lost 3; bases outside the gene matches: 8. CDR3 length equals 17 residues. CDR3 DNA sequence: TGCGCCAGCAGCTGGACCGACAGGGGGCCGGACACCGGGGAGCTGTTTTTT. Its protein product is CASSWTDRGPDTGELFF.